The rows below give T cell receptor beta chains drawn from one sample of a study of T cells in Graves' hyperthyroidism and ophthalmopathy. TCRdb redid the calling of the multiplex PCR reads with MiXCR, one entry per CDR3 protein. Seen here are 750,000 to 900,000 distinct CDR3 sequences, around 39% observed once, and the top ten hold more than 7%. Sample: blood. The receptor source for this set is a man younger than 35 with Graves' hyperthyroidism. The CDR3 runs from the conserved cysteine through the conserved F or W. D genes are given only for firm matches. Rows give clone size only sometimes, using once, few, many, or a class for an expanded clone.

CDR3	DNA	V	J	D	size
CATSRAGASTDTQYF	TGTGCCACCTCCAGGGCGGGGGCAAGCACAGATACGCAGTATTTT	TRBV15	TRBJ2-3	-	-
CASRQGRYNSPLHF	TGTGCCAGCAGACAGGGACGGTATAATTCACCCCTCCACTTT	TRBV6-5	TRBJ1-6	-	many
CASTPRDNFYEQYF	TGTGCCAGCACCCCTAGGGACAACTTTTACGAGCAGTACTTC	TRBV10-3	TRBJ2-7	-	-
CSADDPNYGYTF	TGCAGTGCCGACGACCCTAACTATGGCTACACCTTC	TRBV20-1	TRBJ1-2	-	many
CSALGGTGGETQYF	TGCAGCGCCCTCGGAGGGACAGGGGGAGAGACCCAGTACTTC	TRBV29-1	TRBJ2-5	TRBD1	many
CASSSRRFQETQYF	TGTGCCAGCAGCTCCCGACGCTTTCAAGAGACCCAGTACTTC	TRBV7-8	TRBJ2-5	-	once
CASSIANRDTGELFF	TGTGCCAGTAGTATCGCTAACAGGGACACCGGGGAGCTGTTTTTT	TRBV19	TRBJ2-2	-	-
CAISAQGTQYF	TGTGCCATCAGTGCTCAAGGGACCCAGTACTTC	TRBV10-3	TRBJ2-5	-	-
CASSFDPQRGAYEQYF	TGTGCCAGCAGTTTCGATCCCCAGCGGGGGGCCTACGAGCAGTACTTC	TRBV12-3/TRBV12-4	TRBJ2-7	TRBD2	few
CASSTRSGDYEQYF	TGTGCCAGCAGTACTCGTAGCGGGGACTACGAGCAGTACTTC	TRBV12-3/TRBV12-4	TRBJ2-7	TRBD2	few
CASSFVQESQPQHF	TGTGCCAGCAGTTTCGTACAGGAAAGCCAGCCCCAGCATTTT	TRBV19	TRBJ1-5	-	-
CASSVGGGSGANVLTF	TGTGCCAGCAGCGTAGGAGGAGGCTCTGGGGCCAACGTCCTGACTTTC	TRBV9	TRBJ2-6	-	few
CASSYRWRGGELFF	TGTGCCAGCAGTTACCGCTGGAGAGGCGGGGAGCTGTTTTTT	TRBV11-3	TRBJ2-2	-	-
CASSQPGQGNEKLFF	TGTGCCAGCAGCCAGCCGGGACAGGGTAATGAAAAACTGTTTTTT	TRBV14	TRBJ1-4	TRBD1	many
CSAVSEEQYF	TGCAGTGCCGTCTCGGAGGAGCAGTACTTC	TRBV20-1	TRBJ2-7	-	-
CATLGTNTGEGAQYF	TGTGCCACCCTGGGTACGAACACCGGGGAGGGCGCGCAGTATTTT	TRBV24-1	TRBJ2-3	TRBD2	-
CASSSAGTASSNQPQHF	TGTGCCAGCAGCAGCGCCGGGACCGCCTCAAGTAATCAGCCCCAGCATTTT	TRBV12-3/TRBV12-4	TRBJ1-5	-	-
CASSADGVLTF	TGTGCCAGCAGTGCGGACGGCGTCCTGACTTTC	TRBV2	TRBJ2-6	-	many
CASSSVFSPGGETQYF	TGTGCCAGCAGCTCCGTTTTTAGCCCGGGGGGGGAGACCCAGTACTTC	TRBV11-1	TRBJ2-5	TRBD2	-
CASSWGGATMNTEAFF	TGTGCCAGCAGTTGGGGTGGTGCAACTATGAACACTGAAGCTTTCTTT	TRBV6-1	TRBJ1-1	-	-
CASSLVREHAAEAFF	TGTGCCAGCAGCTTAGTCCGGGAACATGCCGCAGAAGCTTTCTTT	TRBV11-1	TRBJ1-1	-	-
CASSLVSEGPQHF	TGTGCCAGCAGCTTAGTCAGTGAGGGGCCCCAGCATTTT	TRBV7-2	TRBJ1-5	-	many
CASSSATGNTGELFF	TGCGCCAGCAGCTCGGCTACAGGGAACACCGGGGAGCTGTTTTTT	TRBV10-2	TRBJ2-2	-	-
CASSSLRVNTEAFF	TGTGCCAGCAGTTCCCTCAGGGTAAACACTGAAGCTTTCTTT	TRBV6-5	TRBJ1-1	-	few
CASSQVEIGLDTEAFF	TGTGCCAGCAGCCAAGTCGAGATAGGTTTGGACACTGAAGCTTTCTTT	TRBV2	TRBJ1-1	-	-
CASKDEGIEQYF	TGCGCCAGCAAAGACGAGGGGATAGAGCAGTACTTC	TRBV10-2	TRBJ2-7	-	many
CASSPGTGISPLHF	TGTGCCAGTAGTCCCGGGACAGGGATATCACCCCTCCACTTT	TRBV19	TRBJ1-6	TRBD1	-
CSARVGTVPQEQYF	TGCAGTGCTAGAGTCGGGACAGTTCCCCAAGAGCAGTACTTC	TRBV20-1	TRBJ2-7	TRBD1	few
CASSPMTGQETQYF	TGTGCCAGCAGCCCAATGACAGGTCAAGAGACCCAGTACTTC	TRBV12-3/TRBV12-4	TRBJ2-5	-	few
CASSQLGAGLNTEAFF	TGTGCCAGCAGCCAGTTAGGGGCAGGGCTAAACACTGAAGCTTTCTTT	TRBV11-1	TRBJ1-1	-	-
CASSIGLTSDPYEQYF	TGTGCCAGTAGTATTGGCTTAACGTCAGATCCCTACGAGCAGTACTTC	TRBV19	TRBJ2-7	-	-
CASSASTGLETQYF	TGTGCCAGCAGCGCCTCGACAGGGCTGGAGACCCAGTACTTC	TRBV9	TRBJ2-5	TRBD1	many
CASSQTGTSGSYEQYF	TGTGCCAGCAGCCAGACCGGGACTAGCGGCTCCTACGAGCAGTACTTC	TRBV7-2	TRBJ2-7	TRBD2	-
CASRVGGQETQYF	TGTGCCAGCAGGGTGGGCGGTCAAGAGACCCAGTACTTC	TRBV5-4	TRBJ2-5	-	few
CSVVGLAGVETQYF	TGCAGCGTTGTAGGACTAGCGGGAGTGGAGACCCAGTACTTC	TRBV29-1	TRBJ2-5	TRBD2	-
CASSYQGGGSEKLFF	TGTGCCAGCAGTTACCAAGGGGGGGGCAGTGAAAAACTGTTTTTT	TRBV2	TRBJ1-4	-	few
CASGGTGPQETQYF	TGTGCTAGTGGTGGCACAGGGCCCCAAGAGACCCAGTACTTC	TRBV12-5	TRBJ2-5	-	few
CASSPVLTGEQPQHF	TGTGCCAGCAGCCCAGTTTTGACAGGGGAGCAGCCCCAGCATTTT	TRBV11-2	TRBJ1-5	TRBD1	-
CASSQNRLAGHGVEQYF	TGCGCCAGCAGCCAAAATAGGCTAGCGGGACATGGAGTCGAGCAGTACTTC	TRBV4-1	TRBJ2-7	TRBD2	-
CASSDTGGGQPQHF	TGTGCCAGCAGCGATACCGGGGGAGGTCAGCCCCAGCATTTT	TRBV6-5	TRBJ1-5	-	many
CASSLDRSYEQYF	TGTGCCAGCAGTCTCGACCGCTCCTACGAGCAGTACTTC	TRBV5-1	TRBJ2-7	-	many
CASSVDLVSGNTIYF	TGTGCCAGCAGCGTAGACTTGGTTTCTGGAAACACCATATATTTT	TRBV9	TRBJ1-3	-	few